The rows below give T cell receptor beta chains drawn from one sample of a study of OX40 agonist ivuxolimab in advanced cancers. The method was immunoSEQ multiplex PCR; TCRdb's version includes in-frame clones alone and lacks a portion of them. Of fewer than 100,000 clones in the sample, about 80% were seen once. This material consisted of CD4+ or CD8+ T cells sorted from blood, taken in a trial of the OX40 agonist ivuxolimab. The receptors shown here come from an adult with an advanced solid tumor such as melanoma, head and neck, liver or kidney cancer. Both conserved end residues are part of each CDR3. A D gene is named only where the DNA matches it firmly. A clone size is listed for some rows: how often the clone was seen (once, few, many), or a class if it is expanded.

J: TRBJ1-5
V: TRBV6-1
size: -
D: -
CDR3: CASNLRLAGQPQHF
DNA: TGTGCCAGCAACCTAAGGTTAGCCGGTCAGCCCCAGCATTTT

J: TRBJ1-5
V: TRBV28
size: -
D: -
CDR3: CASRVQGGQPQHF
DNA: TGTGCCAGCAGGGTGCAGGGCGGGCAGCCCCAGCATTTT

J: TRBJ2-3
V: TRBV7-6
size: -
D: -
CDR3: CASSLGGLRTDTQYF
DNA: TGTGCCAGCAGCTTAGGAGGGCTCCGCACAGATACGCAGTATTTT

J: TRBJ1-2
V: TRBV18
size: -
D: -
CDR3: CASSPTGWDGYTF
DNA: TGTGCCAGCTCACCAACAGGGTGGGACGGCTACACCTTC

J: TRBJ1-4
V: TRBV6-5
size: -
D: -
CDR3: CASSLGRWNEKLFF
DNA: TGTGCCAGCAGTTTGGGCAGGTGGAATGAAAAACTGTTTTTT

J: TRBJ1-1
V: TRBV28
size: -
D: -
CDR3: CASRTFANTEAFF
DNA: TGTGCCAGCAGAACTTTCGCGAACACTGAAGCTTTCTTT

J: TRBJ2-1
V: TRBV9
size: once
D: TRBD2
CDR3: CASSGGLGPSPNEQFF
DNA: TGTGCCAGCAGCGGGGGACTAGGGCCCTCTCCCAATGAGCAGTTCTTC

J: TRBJ1-1
V: TRBV5-1
size: -
D: -
CDR3: CASSLQNSIANTEAFF
DNA: TGCGCCAGCAGCTTACAGAACTCAATAGCGAACACTGAAGCTTTCTTT

J: TRBJ2-5
V: TRBV12-2
size: -
D: -
CDR3: CASRLGLAGPPETQYF
DNA: TGTGCAAGTCGCTTAGGACTAGCGGGCCCCCCAGAGACCCAGTACTTC

J: TRBJ1-2
V: TRBV5-5
size: -
D: -
CDR3: CASSETTGQRNYGYTF
DNA: TGTGCCAGCAGCGAGACCACAGGGCAGCGTAACTATGGCTACACCTTC

J: TRBJ2-7
V: TRBV4-1
size: -
D: -
CDR3: CASSQPVFSGYEQYF
DNA: TGCGCCAGCAGCCAGCCCGTCTTTTCGGGCTACGAGCAGTACTTC

J: TRBJ2-1
V: TRBV27
size: -
D: TRBD1
CDR3: CASILSPGQGLNEQFF
DNA: TGTGCCAGCATTCTTTCTCCGGGACAGGGTCTCAATGAGCAGTTCTTC

J: TRBJ2-1
V: TRBV29-1
size: -
D: TRBD2
CDR3: CSEGLAGYNEQFF
DNA: TGCAGCGAAGGACTAGCGGGTTACAATGAGCAGTTCTTC

J: TRBJ1-5
V: TRBV19
size: -
D: -
CDR3: CASSSEVTSNQPQHF
DNA: TGTGCCAGTAGTTCGGAAGTTACAAGCAATCAGCCCCAGCATTTT

J: TRBJ1-1
V: TRBV25-1
size: -
D: -
CDR3: CASSAHAMNTEAFF
DNA: TGTGCCAGCAGTGCGCACGCCATGAACACTGAAGCTTTCTTT

J: TRBJ1-2
V: TRBV28
size: -
D: -
CDR3: CASSSHHTPGGYTF
DNA: TGTGCCAGCAGTAGCCACCACACCCCCGGTGGCTACACCTTC

J: TRBJ1-5
V: TRBV5-1
size: -
D: TRBD1
CDR3: CASSLTGGNQPQHF
DNA: TGCGCCAGCAGCCTGACAGGGGGTAATCAGCCCCAGCATTTT

J: TRBJ1-6
V: TRBV27
size: -
D: -
CDR3: CASSFRDQWGSYNSPLHF
DNA: TGTGCCAGCAGTTTTAGGGACCAATGGGGATCCTATAATTCACCCCTCCACTTT

J: TRBJ1-2
V: TRBV27
size: -
D: -
CDR3: CASRPPGLGRSPYGYTF
DNA: TGTGCCAGCAGACCCCCTGGGCTGGGGAGGAGCCCCTACGGCTACACCTTC

J: TRBJ1-2
V: TRBV6-5
size: -
D: TRBD1
CDR3: CASSRDRGIQGYTF
DNA: TGTGCCAGCAGTAGGGACAGGGGAATACAGGGCTACACCTTC

J: TRBJ2-1
V: TRBV25-1
size: -
D: TRBD2
CDR3: CASSAAGVNEQFF
DNA: TGTGCCAGCAGTGCAGCGGGAGTTAATGAGCAGTTCTTC

J: TRBJ2-7
V: TRBV4-2
size: -
D: TRBD2
CDR3: CASSAGGLASYEQYF
DNA: TGTGCCAGCAGTGCGGGCGGACTAGCCTCCTACGAGCAGTACTTC

J: TRBJ1-1
V: TRBV5-1
size: -
D: TRBD1
CDR3: CASSWGTGRTEAFF
DNA: TGCGCCAGCAGTTGGGGGACAGGGCGGACTGAAGCTTTCTTT

J: TRBJ2-3
V: TRBV19
size: -
D: -
CDR3: CASSTYRVADTQYF
DNA: TGTGCCAGTAGTACATACAGGGTCGCAGATACGCAGTATTTT

J: TRBJ2-3
V: TRBV5-1
size: -
D: TRBD2
CDR3: CASSSTSGVTDTQYF
DNA: TGCGCCAGCAGCTCCACTAGCGGGGTCACAGATACGCAGTATTTT

J: TRBJ2-3
V: TRBV7-6
size: few
D: TRBD2
CDR3: CASSLLGLAGGSTQYF
DNA: TGTGCCAGCAGCCTGCTTGGACTAGCGGGGGGTTCTACGCAGTATTTT